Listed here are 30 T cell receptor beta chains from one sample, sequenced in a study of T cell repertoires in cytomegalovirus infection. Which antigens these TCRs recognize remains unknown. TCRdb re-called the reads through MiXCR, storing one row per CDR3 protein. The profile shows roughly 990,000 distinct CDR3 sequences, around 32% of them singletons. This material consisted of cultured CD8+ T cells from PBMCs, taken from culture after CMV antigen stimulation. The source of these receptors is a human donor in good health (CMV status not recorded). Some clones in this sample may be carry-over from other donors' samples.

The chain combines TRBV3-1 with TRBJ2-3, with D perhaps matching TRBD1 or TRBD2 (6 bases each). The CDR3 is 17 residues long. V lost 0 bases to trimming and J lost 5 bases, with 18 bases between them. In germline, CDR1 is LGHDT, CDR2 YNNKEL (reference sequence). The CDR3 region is CASSQDSWGAGGDTQYF. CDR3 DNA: TGTGCCAGCAGCCAAGACTCGTGGGGGGCCGGTGGAGATACGCAGTATTTT.

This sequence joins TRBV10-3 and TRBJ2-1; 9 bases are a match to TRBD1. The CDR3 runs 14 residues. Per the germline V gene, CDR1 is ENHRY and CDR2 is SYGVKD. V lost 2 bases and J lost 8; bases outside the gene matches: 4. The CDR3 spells CAISEEQGAHEQFF. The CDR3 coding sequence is TGTGCCATCAGTGAGGAACAGGGGGCGCATGAGCAGTTCTTC.

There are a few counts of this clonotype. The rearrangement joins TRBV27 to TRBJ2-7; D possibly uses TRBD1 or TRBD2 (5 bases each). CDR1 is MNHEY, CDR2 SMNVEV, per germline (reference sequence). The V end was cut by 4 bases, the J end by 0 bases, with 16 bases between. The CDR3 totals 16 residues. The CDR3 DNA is TGTGCCAGCAGTTCCAGTGGGGGAAAGAGCTCCTACGAGCAGTACGTC. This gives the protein CASSSSGGKSSYEQYV.

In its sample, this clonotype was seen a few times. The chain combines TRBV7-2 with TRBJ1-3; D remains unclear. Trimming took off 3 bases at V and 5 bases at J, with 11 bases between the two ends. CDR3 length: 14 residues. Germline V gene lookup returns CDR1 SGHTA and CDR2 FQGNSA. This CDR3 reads CASSFLGSRNTIYF. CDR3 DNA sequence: TGTGCCAGCAGCTTTTTGGGCTCGAGAAACACCATATATTTT.

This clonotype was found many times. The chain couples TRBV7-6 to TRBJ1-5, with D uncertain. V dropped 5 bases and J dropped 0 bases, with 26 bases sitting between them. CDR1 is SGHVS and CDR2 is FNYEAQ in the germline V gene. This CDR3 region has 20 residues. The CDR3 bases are TGTGCCAGCAGCCCCCCCTGGCAGGCGGGCTCAACCGATAGCAATCAGCCCCAGCATTTT. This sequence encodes CASSPPWQAGSTDSNQPQHF. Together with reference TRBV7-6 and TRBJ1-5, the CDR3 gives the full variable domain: GAGVSQSPRYKVTKRGQDVALRCDPISGHVSLYWYRQALGQGPEFLTYFNYEAQQDKSGLPNDRFSAERPEGSISTLTIQRTEQRDSAMYRCASSPPWQAGSTDSNQPQHFGDGTRLSIL.

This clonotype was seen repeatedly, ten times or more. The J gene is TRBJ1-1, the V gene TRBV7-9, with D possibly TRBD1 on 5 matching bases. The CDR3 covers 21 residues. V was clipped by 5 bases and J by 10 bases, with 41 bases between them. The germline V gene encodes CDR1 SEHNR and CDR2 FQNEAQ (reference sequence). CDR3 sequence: CASSHPINPGQGSRLVLRAFF. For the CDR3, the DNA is TGTGCCAGCAGCCACCCTATCAACCCGGGTCAGGGTTCACGCTTAGTTTTGCGAGCTTTCTTT.

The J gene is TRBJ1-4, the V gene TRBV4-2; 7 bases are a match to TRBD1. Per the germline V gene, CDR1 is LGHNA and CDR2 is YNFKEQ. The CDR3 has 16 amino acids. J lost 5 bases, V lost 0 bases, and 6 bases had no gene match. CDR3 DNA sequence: TGTGCCAGCAGCCAAGATCAGGACAGGCTCAATGAAAAACTGTTTTTT. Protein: CASSQDQDRLNEKLFF.

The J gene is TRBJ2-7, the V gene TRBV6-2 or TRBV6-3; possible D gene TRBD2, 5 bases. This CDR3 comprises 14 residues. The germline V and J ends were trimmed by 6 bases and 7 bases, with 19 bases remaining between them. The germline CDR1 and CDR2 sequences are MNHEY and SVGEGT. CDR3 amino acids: CASSPVRVVSEQYV. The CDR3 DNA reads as TGTGCCAGCAGCCCTGTGAGGGTAGTGAGTGAGCAGTACGTC.

The DNA of the CDR3 is TGTGCCAGCAGCCCAAATCTCCACGAGCAGTACGTC. Translating it yields CASSPNLHEQYV. V is TRBV7-9 and J is TRBJ2-7; unclear D gene. The germline gives CDR1 SEHNR, CDR2 FQNEAQ (reference sequence). The germline V and J ends were trimmed by 5 bases and 5 bases, with 10 bases remaining between them. The CDR3 has 12 amino acids.

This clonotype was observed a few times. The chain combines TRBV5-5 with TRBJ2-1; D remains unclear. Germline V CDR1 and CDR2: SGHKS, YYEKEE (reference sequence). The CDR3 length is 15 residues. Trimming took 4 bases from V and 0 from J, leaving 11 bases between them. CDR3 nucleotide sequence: TGTGCCAGCAGCACCCAGCTGAACTCCTACAATGAGCAGTTCTTC. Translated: CASSTQLNSYNEQFF.

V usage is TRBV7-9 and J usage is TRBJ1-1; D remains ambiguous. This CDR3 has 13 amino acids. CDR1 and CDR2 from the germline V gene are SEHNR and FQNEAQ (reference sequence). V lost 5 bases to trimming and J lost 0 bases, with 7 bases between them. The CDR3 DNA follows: TGTGCCAGCAGCCACACATTGAACACTGAAGCTTTCTTT. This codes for CASSHTLNTEAFF.

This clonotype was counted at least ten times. CDR3 coding DNA: TGTGCCAGCAGCTTGAGACAGGGGGGCACAGATACGCAGTATTTT. It is translated as CASSLRQGGTDTQYF. The V call is TRBV7-2, the J call TRBJ2-3, with 9 bases fitting TRBD1. Unmatched junction bases numbered 2, after V lost 3 bases and J lost 1 base. The CDR3 covers 15 residues. Germline CDR1 SGHTA, CDR2 FQGNSA.

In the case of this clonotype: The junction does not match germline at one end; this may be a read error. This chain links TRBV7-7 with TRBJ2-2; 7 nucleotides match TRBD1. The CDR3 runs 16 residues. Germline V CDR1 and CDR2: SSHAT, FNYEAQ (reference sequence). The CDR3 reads CASSLLTGDGTGELFF. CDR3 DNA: TGTGCTAGCAGCCTCCTCACAGGGGATGGCACCGGGGAGCTGTTTTTT.

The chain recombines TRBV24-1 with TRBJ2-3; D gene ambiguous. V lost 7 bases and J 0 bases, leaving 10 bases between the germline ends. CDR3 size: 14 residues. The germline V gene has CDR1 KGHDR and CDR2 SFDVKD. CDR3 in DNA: TGTGCCACCAGGTTTATCTGGAGCACAGATACGCAGTATTTT. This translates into CATRFIWSTDTQYF.

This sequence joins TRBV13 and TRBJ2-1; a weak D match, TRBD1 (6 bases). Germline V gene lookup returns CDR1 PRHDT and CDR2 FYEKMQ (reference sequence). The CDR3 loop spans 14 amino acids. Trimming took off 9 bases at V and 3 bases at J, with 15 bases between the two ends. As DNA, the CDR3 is TGTGCCAGTCAATCGGGACACGACTACAATGAGCAGTTCTTC. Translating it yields CASQSGHDYNEQFF.

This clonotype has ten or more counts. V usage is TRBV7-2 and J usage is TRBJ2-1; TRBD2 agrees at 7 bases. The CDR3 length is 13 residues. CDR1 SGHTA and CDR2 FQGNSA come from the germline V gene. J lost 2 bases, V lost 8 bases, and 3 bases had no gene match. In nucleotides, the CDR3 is TGTGCCAGCTGGGGAGGGACCTACAATGAGCAGTTCTTC. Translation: CASWGGTYNEQFF. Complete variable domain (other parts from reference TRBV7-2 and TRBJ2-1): GAGVSQSPSNKVTEKGKDVELRCDPISGHTALYWYRQSLGQGLEFLIYFQGNSAPDKSGLPSDRFSAERTGGSVSTLTIQRTQQEDSAVYLCASWGGTYNEQFFGPGTRLTVL.

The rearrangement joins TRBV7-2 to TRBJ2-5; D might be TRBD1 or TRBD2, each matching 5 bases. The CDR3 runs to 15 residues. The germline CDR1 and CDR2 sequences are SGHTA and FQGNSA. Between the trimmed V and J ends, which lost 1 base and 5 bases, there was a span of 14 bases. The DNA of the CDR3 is TGTGCCAGCAGCTTAGGAGACGGGGCAGGGGAGACCCAGTACTTC. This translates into CASSLGDGAGETQYF.

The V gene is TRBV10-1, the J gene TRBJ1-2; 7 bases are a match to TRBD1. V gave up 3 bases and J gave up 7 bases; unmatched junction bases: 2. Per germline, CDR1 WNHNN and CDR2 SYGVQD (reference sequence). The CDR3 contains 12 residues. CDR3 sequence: CASSDQGGGYTF. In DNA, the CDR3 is TGCGCCAGCAGTGACCAGGGGGGTGGCTACACCTTC.

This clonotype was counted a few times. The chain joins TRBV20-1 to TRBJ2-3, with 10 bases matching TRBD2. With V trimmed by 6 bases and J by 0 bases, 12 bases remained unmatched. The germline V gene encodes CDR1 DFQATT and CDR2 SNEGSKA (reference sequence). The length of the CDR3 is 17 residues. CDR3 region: CSATPGTSETSTDTQYF. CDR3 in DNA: TGCAGTGCCACCCCAGGGACTAGCGAGACTAGCACAGATACGCAGTATTTT.

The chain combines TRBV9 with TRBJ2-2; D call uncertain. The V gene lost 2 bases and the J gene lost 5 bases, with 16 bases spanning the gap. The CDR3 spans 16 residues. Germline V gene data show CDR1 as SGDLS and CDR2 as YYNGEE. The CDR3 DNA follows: TGTGCCAGCAGCGTGACCGTAGGGTCACTGACCGGGGAGCTGTTTTTT. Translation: CASSVTVGSLTGELFF.

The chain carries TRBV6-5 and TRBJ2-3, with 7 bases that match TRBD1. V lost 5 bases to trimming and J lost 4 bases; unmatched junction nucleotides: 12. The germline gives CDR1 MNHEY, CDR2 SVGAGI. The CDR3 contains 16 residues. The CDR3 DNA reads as TGTGCCAGCAGTCGATATCAGGGGGATTCCGCAGATACGCAGTATTTT. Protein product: CASSRYQGDSADTQYF.

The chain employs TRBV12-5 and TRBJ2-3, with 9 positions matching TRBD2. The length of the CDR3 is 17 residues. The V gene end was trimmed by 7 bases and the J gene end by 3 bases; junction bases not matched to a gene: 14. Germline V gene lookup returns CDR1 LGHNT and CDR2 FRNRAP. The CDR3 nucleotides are TGTGCTAGTGATTCGCTCGACGCGGGGGGGTTAACAGATACGCAGTATTTT. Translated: CASDSLDAGGLTDTQYF.

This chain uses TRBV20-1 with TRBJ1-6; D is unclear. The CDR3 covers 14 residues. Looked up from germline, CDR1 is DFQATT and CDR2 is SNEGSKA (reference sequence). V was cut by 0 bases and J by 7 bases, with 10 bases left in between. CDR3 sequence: CSAREGLGNSPLHF. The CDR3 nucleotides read TGCAGTGCTAGAGAGGGTTTGGGGAATTCACCCCTCCACTTT.

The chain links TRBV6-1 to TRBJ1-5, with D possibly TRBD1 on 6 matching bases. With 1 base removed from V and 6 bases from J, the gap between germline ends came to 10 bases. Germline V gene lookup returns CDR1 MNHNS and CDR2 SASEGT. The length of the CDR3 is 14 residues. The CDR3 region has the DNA TGTGCCAGCAGTGAAGTAATCAGGGGTCAGCCCCAGCATTTT. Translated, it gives CASSEVIRGQPQHF.

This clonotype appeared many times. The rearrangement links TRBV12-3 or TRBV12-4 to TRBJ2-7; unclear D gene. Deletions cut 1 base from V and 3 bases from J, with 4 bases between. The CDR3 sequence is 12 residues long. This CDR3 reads CASSLDDYEQYV. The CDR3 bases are TGTGCCAGCAGTTTAGACGACTACGAGCAGTACGTC.

The CDR3: CASSWTGENYGYTF. The CDR3 nucleotides are TGTGCCAGCAGCTGGACAGGCGAAAACTATGGCTACACCTTC. The V gene is TRBV5-5, the J gene TRBJ1-2; 7 bases map to TRBD1. The CDR3 loop spans 14 amino acids. CDR1 and CDR2 (germline): SGHKS, YYEKEE (reference sequence). Trimming took 3 bases from V and 2 from J; bases not matched to a gene: 4.

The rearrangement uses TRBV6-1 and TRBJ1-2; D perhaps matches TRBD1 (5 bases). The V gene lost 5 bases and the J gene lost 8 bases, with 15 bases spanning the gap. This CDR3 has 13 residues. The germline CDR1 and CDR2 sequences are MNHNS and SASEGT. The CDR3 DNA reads TGTGCCAGCAGTAACCCCGAAAGGGACGGCTACACCTTC. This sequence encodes CASSNPERDGYTF.

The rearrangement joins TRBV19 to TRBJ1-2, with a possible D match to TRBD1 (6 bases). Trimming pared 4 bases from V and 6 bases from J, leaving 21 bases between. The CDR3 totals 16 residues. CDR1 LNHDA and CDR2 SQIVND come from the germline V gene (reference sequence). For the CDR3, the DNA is TGTGCCAGTAGTAGAGAGGGGCGCAGGGGCGCTAATGGCTACACCTTC. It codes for CASSREGRRGANGYTF.

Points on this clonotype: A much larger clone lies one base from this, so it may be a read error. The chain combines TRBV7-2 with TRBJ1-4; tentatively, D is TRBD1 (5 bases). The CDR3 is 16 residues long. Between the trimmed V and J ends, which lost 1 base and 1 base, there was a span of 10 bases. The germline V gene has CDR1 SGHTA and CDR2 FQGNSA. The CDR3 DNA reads TGTGCCAGCAGCTTAGAGGGGAGGGAAACTAATGAAAAACTGTTTTTT. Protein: CASSLEGRETNEKLFF.

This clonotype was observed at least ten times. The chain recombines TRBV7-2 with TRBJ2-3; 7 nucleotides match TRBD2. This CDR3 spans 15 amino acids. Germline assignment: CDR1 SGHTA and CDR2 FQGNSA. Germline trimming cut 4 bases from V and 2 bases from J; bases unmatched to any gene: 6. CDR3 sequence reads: CASSSASGNTDTQYF. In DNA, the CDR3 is TGTGCCAGCAGCTCGGCTAGCGGAAACACAGATACGCAGTATTTT.